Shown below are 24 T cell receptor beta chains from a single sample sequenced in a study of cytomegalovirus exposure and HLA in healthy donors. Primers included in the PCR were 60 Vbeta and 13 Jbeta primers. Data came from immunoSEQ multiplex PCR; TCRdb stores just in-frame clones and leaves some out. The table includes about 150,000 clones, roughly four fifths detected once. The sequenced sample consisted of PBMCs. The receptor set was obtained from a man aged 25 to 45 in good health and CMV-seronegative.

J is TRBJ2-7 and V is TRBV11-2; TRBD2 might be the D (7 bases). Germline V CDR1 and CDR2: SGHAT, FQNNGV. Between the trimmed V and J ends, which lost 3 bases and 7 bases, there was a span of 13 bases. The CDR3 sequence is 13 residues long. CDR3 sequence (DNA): TGTGCCAGCAGCTTTTGGGGGGGCGTTGAGCAGTACTTC. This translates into CASSFWGGVEQYF.

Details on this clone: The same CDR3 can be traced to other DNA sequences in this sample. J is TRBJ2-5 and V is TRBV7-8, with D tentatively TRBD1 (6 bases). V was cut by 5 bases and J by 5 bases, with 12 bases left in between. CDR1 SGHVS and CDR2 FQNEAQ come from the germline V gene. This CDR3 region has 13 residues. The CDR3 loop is CASSLQGYETQYF. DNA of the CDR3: TGTGCCAGCAGCCTTCAGGGGTACGAGACCCAGTACTTC.

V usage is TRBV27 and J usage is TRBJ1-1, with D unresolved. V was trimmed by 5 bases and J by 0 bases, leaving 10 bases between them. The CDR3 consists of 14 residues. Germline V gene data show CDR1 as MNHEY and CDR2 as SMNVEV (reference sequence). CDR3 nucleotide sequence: TGTGCCAGCAGTGTCCCTGGCATGAACACTGAAGCTTTCTTT. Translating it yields CASSVPGMNTEAFF.

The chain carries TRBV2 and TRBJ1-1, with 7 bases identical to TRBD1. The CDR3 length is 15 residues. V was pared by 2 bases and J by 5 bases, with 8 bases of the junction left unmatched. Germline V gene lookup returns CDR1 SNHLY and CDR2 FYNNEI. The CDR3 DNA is TGTGCCAGCAGTGAAACTGCAGGGGGGAGGACTGAAGCTTTCTTT. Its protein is CASSETAGGRTEAFF.

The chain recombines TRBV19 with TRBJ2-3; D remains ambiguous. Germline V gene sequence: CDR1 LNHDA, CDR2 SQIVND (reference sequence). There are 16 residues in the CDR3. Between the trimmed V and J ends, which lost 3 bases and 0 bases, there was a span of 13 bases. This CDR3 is CASSIQVSGSTDTQYF. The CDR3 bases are TGTGCCAGTAGTATCCAGGTTTCTGGGAGCACAGATACGCAGTATTTT.

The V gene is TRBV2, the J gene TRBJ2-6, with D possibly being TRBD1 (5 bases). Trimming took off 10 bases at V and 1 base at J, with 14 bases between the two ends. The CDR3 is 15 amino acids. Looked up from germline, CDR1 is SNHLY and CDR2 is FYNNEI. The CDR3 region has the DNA TGTGCCATTAGGGTTCAGGGTTCTGGGGCCAACGTCCTGACTTTC. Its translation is CAIRVQGSGANVLTF.

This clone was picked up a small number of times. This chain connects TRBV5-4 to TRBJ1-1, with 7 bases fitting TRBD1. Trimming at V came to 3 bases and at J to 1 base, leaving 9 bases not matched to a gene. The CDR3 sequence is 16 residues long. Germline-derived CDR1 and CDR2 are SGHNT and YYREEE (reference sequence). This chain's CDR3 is CASSSRQGGSNTEAFF. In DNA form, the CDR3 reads TGTGCCAGCAGCTCCCGACAGGGAGGTTCGAACACTGAAGCTTTCTTT. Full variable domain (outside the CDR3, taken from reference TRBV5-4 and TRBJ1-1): ETGVTQSPTHLIKTRGQQVTLRCSSQSGHNTVSWYQQALGQGPQFIFQYYREEENGRGNFPPRFSGLQFPNYSSELNVNALELDDSALYLCASSSRQGGSNTEAFFGQGTRLTVV.

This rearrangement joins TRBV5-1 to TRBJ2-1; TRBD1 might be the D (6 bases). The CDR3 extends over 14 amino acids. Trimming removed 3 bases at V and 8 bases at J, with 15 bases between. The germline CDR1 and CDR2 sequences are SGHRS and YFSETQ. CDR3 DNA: TGCGCCAGCAGCTCACAGGGTGTTGGCGATGAGCAGTTCTTC. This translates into CASSSQGVGDEQFF.

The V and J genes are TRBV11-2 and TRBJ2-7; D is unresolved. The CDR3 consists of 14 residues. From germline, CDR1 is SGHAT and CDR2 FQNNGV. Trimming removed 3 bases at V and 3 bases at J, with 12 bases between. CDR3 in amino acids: CASSFGRSFYEQYF. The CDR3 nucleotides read TGTGCCAGCAGCTTTGGCAGGTCGTTCTACGAGCAGTACTTC.

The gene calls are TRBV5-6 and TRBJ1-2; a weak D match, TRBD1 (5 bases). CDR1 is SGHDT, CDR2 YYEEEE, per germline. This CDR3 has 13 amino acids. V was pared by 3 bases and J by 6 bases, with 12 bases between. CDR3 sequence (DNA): TGTGCCAGCAGCTCTCCGGCAGGGAATGGCTACACCTTC. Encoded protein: CASSSPAGNGYTF.

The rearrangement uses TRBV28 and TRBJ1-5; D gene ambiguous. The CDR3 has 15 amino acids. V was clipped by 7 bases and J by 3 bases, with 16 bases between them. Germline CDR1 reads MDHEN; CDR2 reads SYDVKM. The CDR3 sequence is CASKTPRNPNQPQHF. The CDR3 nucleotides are TGTGCCAGCAAAACCCCCAGGAACCCCAATCAGCCCCAGCATTTT.

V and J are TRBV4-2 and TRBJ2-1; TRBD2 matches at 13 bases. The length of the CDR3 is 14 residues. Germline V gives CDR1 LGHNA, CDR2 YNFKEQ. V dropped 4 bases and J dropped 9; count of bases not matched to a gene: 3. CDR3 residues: CASSPLAGGGEQFF. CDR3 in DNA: TGTGCCAGCAGCCCACTAGCGGGGGGGGGTGAGCAGTTCTTC.

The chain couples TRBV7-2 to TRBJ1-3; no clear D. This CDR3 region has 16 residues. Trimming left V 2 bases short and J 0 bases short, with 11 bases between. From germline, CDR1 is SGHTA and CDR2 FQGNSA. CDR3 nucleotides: TGTGCCAGCAGCTTATCTCCAGGCAACTCTGGAAACACCATATATTTT. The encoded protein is CASSLSPGNSGNTIYF.

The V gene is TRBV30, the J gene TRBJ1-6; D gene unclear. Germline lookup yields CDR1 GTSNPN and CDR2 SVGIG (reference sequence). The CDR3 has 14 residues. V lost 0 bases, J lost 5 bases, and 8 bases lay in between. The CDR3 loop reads CAWSVNRNNSPLHF. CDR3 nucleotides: TGTGCCTGGAGTGTAAACAGAAATAATTCACCCCTCCACTTT.

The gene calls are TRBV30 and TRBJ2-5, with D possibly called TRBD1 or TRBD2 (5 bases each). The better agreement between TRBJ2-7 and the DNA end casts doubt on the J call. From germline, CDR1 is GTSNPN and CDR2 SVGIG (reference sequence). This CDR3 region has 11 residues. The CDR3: CAGTDSYEQYF. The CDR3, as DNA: TGTGCCGGGACGGACTCCTACGAGCAGTACTTC.

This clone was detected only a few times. Here the CDR3 reads CASSSYRGRKLHEQYF. In DNA, the CDR3 is TGTGCCAGCTCATCATACAGGGGGCGAAAACTCCACGAGCAGTACTTC. The chain combines TRBV11-2 with TRBJ2-7, with TRBD1 identical over 9 bases. Germline CDR1 reads SGHAT; CDR2 reads FQNNGV. The CDR3 length is 16 residues. The trim removed 8 bases at V and 5 bases at J, leaving 16 bases unmatched.

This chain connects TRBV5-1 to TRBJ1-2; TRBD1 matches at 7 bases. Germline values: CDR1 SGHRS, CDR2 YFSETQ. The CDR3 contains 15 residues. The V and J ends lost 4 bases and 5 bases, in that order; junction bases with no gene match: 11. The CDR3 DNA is TGCGCCAGCAGCGCATATCTTGACAGGGAGTATGGCTACACCTTC. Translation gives CASSAYLDREYGYTF.

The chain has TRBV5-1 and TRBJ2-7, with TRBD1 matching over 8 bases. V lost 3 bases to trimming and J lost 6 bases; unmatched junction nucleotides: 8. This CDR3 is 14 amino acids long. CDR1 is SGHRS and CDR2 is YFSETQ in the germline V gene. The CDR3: CASSSQGVSGEQYF. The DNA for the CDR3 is TGCGCCAGCAGCTCACAGGGGGTATCAGGCGAGCAGTACTTC.

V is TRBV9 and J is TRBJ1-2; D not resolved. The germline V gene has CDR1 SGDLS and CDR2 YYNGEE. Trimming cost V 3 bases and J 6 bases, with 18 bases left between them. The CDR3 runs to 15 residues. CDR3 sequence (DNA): TGTGCCAGCAGCGCTTTTGCCCGGGCCGGGGATGGCTACACCTTC. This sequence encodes CASSAFARAGDGYTF.

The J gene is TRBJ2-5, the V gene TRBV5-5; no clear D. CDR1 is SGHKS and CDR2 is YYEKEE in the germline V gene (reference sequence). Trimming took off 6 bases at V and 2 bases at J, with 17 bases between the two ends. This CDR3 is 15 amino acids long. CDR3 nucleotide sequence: TGTGCCAGCACCGTGCGACACCGCGAACAAGAGACCCAGTACTTC. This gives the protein CASTVRHREQETQYF.

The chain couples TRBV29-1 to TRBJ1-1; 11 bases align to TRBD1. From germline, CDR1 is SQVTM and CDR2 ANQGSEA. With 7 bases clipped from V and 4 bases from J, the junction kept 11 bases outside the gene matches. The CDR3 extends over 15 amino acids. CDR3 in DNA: TGCAGCGCTGAGGCCCGGGACAGGGGGTCCACTGAAGCTTTCTTT. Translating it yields CSAEARDRGSTEAFF.

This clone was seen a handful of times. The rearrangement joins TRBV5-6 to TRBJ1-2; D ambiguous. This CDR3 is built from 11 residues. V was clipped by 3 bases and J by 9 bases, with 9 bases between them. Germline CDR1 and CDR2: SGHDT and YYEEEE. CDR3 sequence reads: CASSSTGSYTF. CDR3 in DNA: TGTGCCAGCAGCTCGACCGGGAGCTACACCTTC.

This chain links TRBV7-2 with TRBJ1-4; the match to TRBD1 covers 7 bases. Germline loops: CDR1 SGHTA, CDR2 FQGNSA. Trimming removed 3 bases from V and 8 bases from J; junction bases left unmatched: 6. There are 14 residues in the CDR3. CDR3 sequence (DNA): TGTGCCAGCAGCTTCTTTGGGGACAGCGAAAAACTGTTTTTT. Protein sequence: CASSFFGDSEKLFF.

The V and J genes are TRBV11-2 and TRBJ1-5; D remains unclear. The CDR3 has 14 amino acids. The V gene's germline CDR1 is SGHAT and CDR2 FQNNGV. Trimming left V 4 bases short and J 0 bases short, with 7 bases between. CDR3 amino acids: CASSSRYSNQPQHF. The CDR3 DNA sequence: TGTGCCAGCAGCTCGAGATATAGCAATCAGCCCCAGCATTTT.